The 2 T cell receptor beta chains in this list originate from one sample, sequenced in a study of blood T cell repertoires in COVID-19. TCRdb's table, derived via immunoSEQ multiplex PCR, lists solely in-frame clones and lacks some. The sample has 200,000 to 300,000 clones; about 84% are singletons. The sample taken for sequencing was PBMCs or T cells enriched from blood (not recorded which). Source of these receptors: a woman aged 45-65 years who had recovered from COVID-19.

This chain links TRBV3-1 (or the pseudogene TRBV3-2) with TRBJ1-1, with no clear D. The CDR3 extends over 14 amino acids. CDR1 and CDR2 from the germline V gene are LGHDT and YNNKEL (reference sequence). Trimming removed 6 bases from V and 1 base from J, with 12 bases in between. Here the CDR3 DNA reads TGTGCCAGCAGGAGACTCGCAGCGAACACTGAAGCTTTCTTT. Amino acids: CASRRLAANTEAFF.

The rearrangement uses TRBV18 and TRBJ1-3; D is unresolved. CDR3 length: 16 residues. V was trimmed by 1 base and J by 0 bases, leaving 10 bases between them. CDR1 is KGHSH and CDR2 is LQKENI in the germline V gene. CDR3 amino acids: CASSPRSTRSGNTIYF. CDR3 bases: TGTGCCAGCTCACCACGGTCGACTCGCTCTGGAAACACCATATATTTT.